These 18 T cell receptor beta chains were all obtained from the same sample, sequenced in a study of shared clonotypes between healthy human individuals. Data came from immunoSEQ multiplex PCR; TCRdb stores just in-frame clones and leaves some out. The table records approximately 500,000 clones, roughly 80% of them present only once. The source material was PBMCs. Receptors were obtained from a woman in her thirties or forties in good health. Some clones in this sample may be carry-over from other donors' samples.

A single count supports this clone. The chain carries TRBV28 and TRBJ1-2, with 7 positions matching TRBD1. The length of the CDR3 is 15 residues. The junction had 7 bases not matched to a gene; V was cut back by 4 bases and J by 2 bases. Germline V gives CDR1 MDHEN, CDR2 SYDVKM. The CDR3 DNA reads as TGTGCCAGCAGTTCTCCGAGGACAGGCAACTATGGCTACACCTTC. This translates into CASSSPRTGNYGYTF.

The sample holds a few counts of this clone. This is likely an artifact of a read error, given a far larger clone one base away. Other DNA sequences in the sample encode the same CDR3. The chain combines TRBV6-4 with TRBJ1-1; 8 bases are a match to TRBD1. CDR1 and CDR2 (germline): MRHNA, SNTAGT. The CDR3 covers 14 residues. The chain's CDR3 is CASSPTGENTEAFF. The CDR3 DNA reads as TGTGCTAGCAGCCCGACAGGGGAGAACACTGAAGCTTTCTTT.

This chain connects TRBV7-2 to TRBJ2-7; D is undetermined. CDR3 length: 14 amino acids. Germline assignment: CDR1 SGHTA and CDR2 FQGNSA. The ends were cut back, 0 bases at V and 3 bases at J, with 9 bases in the middle. CDR3 protein: CASSLAGLYYEQYF. For the CDR3, the DNA is TGTGCCAGCAGCTTAGCCGGCCTTTACTACGAGCAGTACTTC.

J is TRBJ2-7 and V is TRBV6-1, with 15 bases fitting TRBD2. The CDR3 loop spans 14 amino acids. With V trimmed by 6 bases and J by 12 bases, 9 bases remained unmatched. Germline CDR1 reads MNHNS; CDR2 reads SASEGT. The CDR3 region has the DNA TGTGCCAGCAGGACCGGGACTAGCGGGAGGACACTGTACTTC. It specifies CASRTGTSGRTLYF.

For the CDR3, the DNA is TGTGCCAGCAGCCTTAGTATCGGAGATACGCAGTATTTT. This encodes CASSLSIGDTQYF. The chain combines TRBV11-3 with TRBJ2-3; no definite D call. The CDR3 covers 13 residues. From germline, CDR1 is SGHNT and CDR2 YENEEA. Trimming removed 5 bases at V and 5 bases at J, with 11 bases between.

Regarding this clone: Since a far larger clone is one base different, this is likely a read error. The CDR3 is CAWSQRGLAGNTIYF. DNA of the CDR3: TGTGCCTGGAGCCAAAGGGGGTTAGCTGGAAACACCATATATTTT. The chain is built from TRBV30 and TRBJ1-3, with D maybe TRBD1 (6 bases). The CDR3 totals 15 residues. With 3 bases removed from V and 2 bases from J, the gap between germline ends came to 14 bases. From germline, CDR1 is GTSNPN and CDR2 SVGIG (reference sequence).

The V call is TRBV9, the J call TRBJ2-5; 9 bases map to TRBD1. J gave up 5 bases and V 4 bases, and 6 bases lay outside the gene matches. CDR1 is SGDLS, CDR2 YYNGEE, per germline. The CDR3 consists of 14 residues. This CDR3 reads CASSQTGGMETQYF. CDR3 DNA sequence: TGTGCCAGCAGCCAAACAGGGGGCATGGAGACCCAGTACTTC.

As concerns this clone: A read error is likely here: a far larger clone is one base away. This sequence joins TRBV5-1 and TRBJ1-4; no clear D gene. This CDR3 spans 13 amino acids. CDR1 and CDR2 from the germline V gene are SGHRS and YFSETQ. V was shortened by 7 bases and J by 12 bases, with 19 bases between the two germline ends. CDR3 protein: CASQPGPEEELFF. CDR3 DNA: TGCGCCAGCCAACCGGGTCCCGAGGAAGAACTGTTTTTT.

The V and J genes are TRBV27 and TRBJ2-6; possible D gene TRBD1, 6 bases. The germline gives CDR1 MNHEY, CDR2 SMNVEV (reference sequence). The CDR3 totals 20 residues. Deletions cut 9 bases from V and 0 bases from J, with 27 bases between. CDR3 residues: CARPRRRTVARTSGANVLTF. CDR3 in DNA: TGTGCCAGGCCTCGCCGCCGGACAGTAGCCCGAACCTCTGGGGCCAACGTCCTGACTTTC.

The rearrangement joins TRBV2 to TRBJ2-7; 12 positions match TRBD2. V lost 1 base to trimming and J lost 13 bases; unmatched junction nucleotides: 11. Germline V gene data show CDR1 as SNHLY and CDR2 as FYNNEI. The CDR3 has 15 amino acids. CDR3 in amino acids: CASSEETSGSRWCYF. In DNA form, the CDR3 reads TGTGCCAGCAGTGAAGAGACTAGCGGGAGTAGATGGTGTTACTTC.

The chain employs TRBV19 and TRBJ1-2; TRBD1 matches 9 bases. Germline V gene data show CDR1 as LNHDA and CDR2 as SQIVND (reference sequence). The J segment lost 5 bases and the V segment lost 6 bases, leaving 4 bases of the junction unmatched. This CDR3 has 13 residues. The CDR3 DNA is TGTGCCAGTAGACAGGGGGCGCGGTATGGCTACACCTTC. It translates to CASRQGARYGYTF.

This chain uses TRBV5-6 with TRBJ2-1; TRBD2 matches at 15 bases. The length of the CDR3 is 15 residues. Germline CDR1 and CDR2: SGHDT and YYEEEE. V gave up 0 bases and J gave up 9 bases; unmatched junction bases: 1. The CDR3 protein is CASSLEGLAGGEQFF. DNA of the CDR3: TGTGCCAGCAGCTTGGAGGGACTAGCGGGAGGTGAGCAGTTCTTC.

The V call is TRBV7-2, the J call TRBJ2-7; a possible D gene is TRBD2 (6 bases). The CDR3 is 15 residues long. Germline CDR1 is SGHTA and CDR2 is FQGNSA. V lost 0 bases and J lost 6, with 15 bases in between. DNA for the CDR3: TGTGCCAGCAGCTTAGCTGGGGGGTCGTCTAGCGAGCAGTACTTC. Translating it yields CASSLAGGSSSEQYF.

The chain uses TRBV9 and TRBJ2-3, with a weak D call TRBD2 (5 bases). Germline V gene sequence: CDR1 SGDLS, CDR2 YYNGEE. The CDR3 has 13 residues. Trimming left V 0 bases short and J 6 bases short, with 8 bases between. CDR3 protein: CASSVAPGDTQYF. For the CDR3, the DNA is TGTGCCAGCAGCGTAGCCCCGGGGGATACGCAGTATTTT. Looking up the rest from reference TRBV9 and TRBJ2-3 gives the full variable domain: DSGVTQTPKHLITATGQRVTLRCSPRSGDLSVYWYQQSLDQGLQFLIQYYNGEERAKGNILERFSAQQFPDLHSELNLSSLELGDSALYFCASSVAPGDTQYFGPGTRLTVL.

Comments on this clone: This same CDR3 is encoded by further DNA sequences in the sample. The V call is TRBV7-2, the J call TRBJ2-5, with 9 bases lining up with TRBD2. The closer fit of TRBJ2-7 to the DNA end suggests the J call may be wrong. The CDR3 has 17 amino acids. Germline CDR1 is SGHTA and CDR2 is FQGNSA. This CDR3 is CASSLVASGTGSYEQYF. In nucleotides, the CDR3 is TGTGCCAGCAGCTTAGTGGCTAGCGGGACCGGTTCCTACGAGCAGTACTTC.

Only a few counts were recorded for this clone. Other DNA sequences in the sample encode the same CDR3. CDR3 loop: CASSLSGAQETQYF. The CDR3 nucleotides are TGTGCCAGCAGTTTAAGCGGGGCTCAAGAGACCCAGTACTTC. The V call is TRBV28, the J call TRBJ2-5; TRBD2 aligns across 7 bases. After removal of 2 bases from V and 2 bases from J, the junction contained 2 bases not matched to a gene. CDR1 and CDR2 from the germline V gene are MDHEN and SYDVKM. CDR3 length: 14 residues.

About this clone itself: A far larger clone is only one base removed, so a read error is likely. This chain joins TRBV10-3 and TRBJ2-5, with TRBD1 as a possible D gene (6 bases). Germline-derived CDR1 and CDR2 are ENHRY and SYGVKD. The CDR3 has 14 residues. V was trimmed by 8 bases and J by 2 bases, leaving 15 bases between them. The CDR3 DNA reads as TGTGCCATCGGGGAACAGACAGGACAAGAGACCCAGTACTTC. Translated, it gives CAIGEQTGQETQYF.

This clone was detected only a few times. The rearrangement joins TRBV10-3 to TRBJ2-5; 12 bases are shared with TRBD2. The CDR3 is made up of 15 amino acids. The ends lost 0 bases at V and 5 bases at J; junction bases unmatched: 1. The germline CDR1 and CDR2 sequences are ENHRY and SYGVKD. The DNA of the CDR3 is TGTGCCATCAGTGAGTCGACTAGCGGGAGTGAGACCCAGTACTTC. Encoded protein: CAISESTSGSETQYF.